These 23 T cell receptor beta chains share one sample of origin, sequenced in a study of blood T cell repertoires in COVID-19. Assay used: immunoSEQ multiplex PCR; TCRdb lists only in-frame clones, some missing. There are a few hundred thousand clones in the sample; about 92% occur only once, and roughly 20% lies in the top ten. Input material: PBMCs or T cells enriched from blood (not recorded which). All receptors derive from a young woman who had recovered from COVID-19.

The J gene is TRBJ2-1, the V gene TRBV19, with D perhaps TRBD1 (6 bases). Germline lookup yields CDR1 LNHDA and CDR2 SQIVND (reference sequence). V was shortened by 4 bases and J by 0 bases, with 10 bases between the two germline ends. The CDR3 contains 15 residues. CDR3 coding DNA: TGTGCCAGTAGTACCACAGGGAGCTCCTACAATGAGCAGTTCTTC. Translation: CASSTTGSSYNEQFF.

The genes are TRBV9 and TRBJ1-3; perhaps TRBD1 as D (6 bases). CDR3 length equals 15 residues. CDR1 and CDR2 (germline): SGDLS, YYNGEE. V was trimmed by 2 bases and J by 2 bases, leaving 11 bases between them. The CDR3 loop is CASSVDRPPGNTIYF. As DNA, the CDR3 is TGTGCCAGCAGCGTCGACAGGCCACCTGGAAACACCATATATTTT.

This clone was observed once. DNA for the CDR3: TGTGCCATCGGGACAGTTTATAGCAATCAGCCCCAGCATTTT. It specifies CAIGTVYSNQPQHF. The chain combines TRBV10-3 with TRBJ1-5, with 7 nucleotides matching TRBD1. Germline loops: CDR1 ENHRY, CDR2 SYGVKD. The trim removed 8 bases at V and 0 bases at J, leaving 4 bases unmatched. The CDR3 spans 14 residues.

This clone was found once. The chain recombines TRBV30 with TRBJ1-3; D may be TRBD1 (5 bases). The CDR3 has 13 amino acids. Looked up from germline, CDR1 is GTSNPN and CDR2 is SVGIG (reference sequence). V dropped 6 bases and J dropped 0 bases, with 9 bases sitting between them. This CDR3 reads CACRVFSGNTIYF. CDR3 DNA sequence: TGTGCCTGCAGGGTCTTCTCTGGAAACACCATATATTTT.

V is TRBV28 and J is TRBJ1-5; D ambiguous. This CDR3 is 12 amino acids long. Germline values: CDR1 MDHEN, CDR2 SYDVKM. The V and J ends lost 3 bases and 6 bases respectively, with 6 bases between them. The CDR3 reads CASSFFRQPQHF. The CDR3 DNA is TGTGCCAGCAGTTTTTTTCGTCAGCCCCAGCATTTT.

The chain couples TRBV28 to TRBJ2-7, with 7 nucleotides matching TRBD2. This CDR3 region has 12 residues. Germline V gives CDR1 MDHEN, CDR2 SYDVKM. J was trimmed by 4 bases and V by 6 bases; bases with no gene match: 3. CDR3 in DNA: TGTGCCAGCAGGGTGGGGGGGTACGAGCAGTACTTC. Its translation: CASRVGGYEQYF.

The chain links TRBV7-2 to TRBJ1-5, with 7 bases matching TRBD1. V lost 3 bases to trimming and J lost 3 bases; unmatched junction nucleotides: 2. The germline CDR1 and CDR2 sequences are SGHTA and FQGNSA. CDR3 length: 14 amino acids. The CDR3 here is CASSFGQVNQPQHF. The CDR3 region has the DNA TGTGCCAGCAGCTTTGGACAGGTCAATCAGCCCCAGCATTTT.

This chain links TRBV14 with TRBJ2-3; 9 nucleotides match TRBD1. There are 15 residues in the CDR3. V dropped 1 base and J dropped 1; count of bases not matched to a gene: 0. Germline assignment: CDR1 SGHDN and CDR2 FVKESK. The CDR3 region is CASSQGTGGTDTQYF. The CDR3 DNA reads as TGTGCCAGCAGCCAAGGGACAGGGGGCACAGATACGCAGTATTTT.

The chain employs TRBV6-2 or TRBV6-3 and TRBJ1-5, with a possible D match to TRBD1 (5 bases). Germline V CDR1 and CDR2: MNHEY, SVGEGT. CDR3 length equals 17 residues. Deletions cut 0 bases from V and 2 bases from J, with 14 bases between. CDR3 loop: CASSYSIIGGGNQPQHF. CDR3 in DNA: TGTGCCAGCAGTTACTCGATCATCGGGGGGGGCAATCAGCCCCAGCATTTT.

The J gene is TRBJ2-1, the V gene TRBV27; possibly TRBD2 for D (5 bases). CDR1 and CDR2 (germline): MNHEY, SMNVEV (reference sequence). With 0 bases removed from V and 5 bases from J, the gap between germline ends came to 20 bases. This CDR3 has 18 residues. This CDR3 reads CASSLSRFLGDSHNEQFF. The CDR3 DNA reads as TGTGCCAGCAGTTTATCCCGGTTTTTGGGAGACTCGCACAATGAGCAGTTCTTC.

The chain combines TRBV7-3 with TRBJ2-1; D not certain. The CDR3 loop spans 12 amino acids. Germline V lookup: CDR1 SGHTA, CDR2 FQGTGA. The germline V and J ends were trimmed by 3 bases and 8 bases, with 8 bases remaining between them. The CDR3 loop is CASSFGLDEQFF. As DNA, the CDR3 is TGTGCCAGCAGCTTCGGTTTGGATGAGCAGTTCTTC.

The chain uses TRBV28 and TRBJ1-5, with D unresolved. Germline V gene data show CDR1 as MDHEN and CDR2 as SYDVKM. V dropped 3 bases and J dropped 2 bases, with 5 bases sitting between them. This CDR3 has 13 residues. The CDR3 DNA sequence: TGTGCCAGCAGTTTCGGGGGCAATCAGCCCCAGCATTTT. Translation: CASSFGGNQPQHF.

The rearrangement joins TRBV9 to TRBJ2-3, with 11 bases fitting TRBD2. The CDR3 loop spans 16 amino acids. Germline V gene sequence: CDR1 SGDLS, CDR2 YYNGEE. Unmatched junction bases numbered 3, after V lost 0 bases and J lost 3 bases. The chain's CDR3 is CASSVVVAGGTDTQYF. The CDR3 coding sequence is TGTGCCAGCAGCGTAGTAGTAGCGGGAGGGACAGATACGCAGTATTTT.

The chain is built from TRBV27 and TRBJ1-1, with D tentatively TRBD1 (5 bases). V dropped 3 bases and J dropped 4 bases, with 9 bases sitting between them. This CDR3 is built from 13 residues. Germline V gene lookup returns CDR1 MNHEY and CDR2 SMNVEV (reference sequence). In DNA form, the CDR3 reads TGTGCCAGCAGTTTTGATAGGGGCACTGAAGCTTTCTTT. Residues: CASSFDRGTEAFF.

The rearrangement joins TRBV7-2 to TRBJ2-3; 7 nucleotides align to TRBD2. Germline V lookup: CDR1 SGHTA, CDR2 FQGNSA. V lost 6 bases to trimming and J lost 0 bases; unmatched junction nucleotides: 3. The CDR3 totals 14 residues. CDR3 amino acids: CASRLAASTDTQYF. CDR3 bases: TGTGCCAGCAGGCTAGCGGCTAGCACAGATACGCAGTATTTT.

J is TRBJ2-5 and V is TRBV11-2, with D unclear. The V end was cut by 5 bases, the J end by 5 bases, with 15 bases between. Germline V lookup: CDR1 SGHAT, CDR2 FQNNGV. This CDR3 has 14 amino acids. The CDR3 nucleotides are TGTGCCAGCAGCGGTTGGTCGGGTTTGGAGACCCAGTACTTC. It encodes CASSGWSGLETQYF.

This clone has just a few counts. The chain uses TRBV27 and TRBJ2-7, with 12 bases that match TRBD1. Germline CDR1 is MNHEY and CDR2 is SMNVEV (reference sequence). Trimming took 6 bases from V and 0 from J; bases not matched to a gene: 9. The length of the CDR3 is 17 residues. In DNA, the CDR3 is TGTGCCAGCAGACGGGACAGGGGGCCCGAAAGCTCCTACGAGCAGTACTTC. It yields the protein CASRRDRGPESSYEQYF.

This CDR3 reads CASSDPGQGAQGYGYTF. As DNA, the CDR3 is TGTGCCAGCAGTGATCCGGGACAGGGGGCGCAAGGCTATGGCTACACCTTC. This sequence joins TRBV6-2 or TRBV6-3 and TRBJ1-2; 12 bases are a match to TRBD1. The CDR3 extends over 17 amino acids. The germline V gene encodes CDR1 MNHEY and CDR2 SVGEGT. V lost 5 bases, J lost 4 bases, and 11 bases stayed unmatched.

This chain joins TRBV3-1 (or the pseudogene TRBV3-2) and TRBJ2-7; TRBD2 agrees at 8 bases. V lost 2 bases, J lost 2 bases, and 11 bases stayed unmatched. The CDR3 has 17 residues. Germline V gene data show CDR1 as LGHDT and CDR2 as YNNKEL (reference sequence). CDR3 protein: CASSQRPGGFDAYEQYF. CDR3 in DNA: TGTGCCAGCAGCCAAAGGCCGGGAGGGTTTGACGCCTACGAGCAGTACTTC.

CDR3 amino acids: CASRPGQGDEQYF. CDR3 coding DNA: TGTGCCAGCAGGCCGGGACAGGGGGACGAGCAGTACTTC. This chain uses TRBV28 with TRBJ2-7; TRBD1 aligns across 11 bases. The V gene end was trimmed by 6 bases and the J gene end by 5 bases; junction bases not matched to a gene: 3. Per the germline V gene, CDR1 is MDHEN and CDR2 is SYDVKM. There are 13 residues in the CDR3.

The rearrangement joins TRBV2 to TRBJ1-6; no reliable D call. Germline V gene sequence: CDR1 SNHLY, CDR2 FYNNEI. V was trimmed by 4 bases and J by 14 bases, leaving 15 bases between them. The CDR3 runs 13 residues. The CDR3 spells CASSARGGFTLHF. The CDR3, as DNA: TGTGCCAGCAGTGCAAGAGGAGGGTTCACCCTCCACTTT.

V and J are TRBV9 and TRBJ2-1; D is ambiguous. The length of the CDR3 is 12 residues. Germline CDR1 reads SGDLS; CDR2 reads YYNGEE. The V end was cut by 0 bases, the J end by 8 bases, with 6 bases between. CDR3 amino acids: CASSVVADEQFF. CDR3 in DNA: TGTGCCAGCAGCGTAGTTGCGGATGAGCAGTTCTTC.

The chain uses TRBV7-9 and TRBJ1-1; D unresolved. Germline CDR1 SEHNR, CDR2 FQNEAQ (reference sequence). V dropped 4 bases and J dropped 0 bases, with 6 bases sitting between them. The CDR3 spans 13 residues. CDR3 amino acids: CASSSAMNTEAFF. Here the CDR3 DNA reads TGTGCCAGCAGCTCCGCTATGAACACTGAAGCTTTCTTT.